This T cell receptor beta chain was identified in a study of early stage breast cancer tumors. Study results and caveats: Unsorted bulk genomic DNA sequencing lacked pairing and functional marker data.

A remark on this clone: Antigen: not known.

The table came from immunoSEQ multiplex PCR; TCRdb's copy has only in-frame clones and leaves some out. The top ten clones hold roughly 13% of a sample with tens of thousands of clones, 80% of them seen once. CDR3 size: 14 residues. Per germline, CDR1 MGHDK and CDR2 SYGVNS. V shed 4 bases and J 2 bases; nucleotides not matched to a gene: 2. The chain joins TRBV25-1 to TRBJ2-7, with 10 nucleotides matching TRBD2. The material sequenced was blood. This TCR was recovered from a person aged 55 to 69 with breast cancer. This CDR3 is CASSGTSGTYEQYF. CDR3 coding DNA: TGTGCCAGCAGTGGGACTAGCGGCACCTACGAGCAGTACTTC.